This passage covers 13 T cell receptor beta chains from one sample sequenced in a study of T cells in Graves' hyperthyroidism and ophthalmopathy. RNA transcripts served as the template for amplifying TCR beta CDR3 regions. During a first-round RT-PCR of the TCR CDR3, the HTBI primer set was used. TCRdb reprocessed the multiplex PCR reads with MiXCR, giving one entry per CDR3 protein. The sample yields roughly 350,000 distinct CDR3 sequences, approximately 15% seen once. Specimen: blood. Receptor source: a woman aged 25 to 39 with Graves' hyperthyroidism.

Points on this clonotype: A much larger clone lies one base from this, so it may be a read error. V is TRBV11-2 and J is TRBJ2-1, with a possible D match to TRBD2 (5 bases). Trimming shortened V by 4 bases and J by 1 base, and 20 bases separated the two germline ends. Germline V gene sequence: CDR1 SGHAT, CDR2 FQNNGV. The CDR3 totals 18 residues. In DNA, the CDR3 is TGTGCCAGCAGCTCCTTGTCACTTAGGAGGACGTCCTACAATGAGCAGTTCTTC. It translates to CASSSLSLRRTSYNEQFF.

This clonotype occurred a few times. The V and J genes are TRBV25-1 and TRBJ1-2, with no clear D. This CDR3 spans 11 amino acids. From germline, CDR1 is MGHDK and CDR2 SYGVNS. V was shortened by 8 bases and J by 8 bases, with 12 bases between the two germline ends. This CDR3 reads CASYFTGGYTF. The CDR3 DNA follows: TGTGCCAGCTATTTTACCGGGGGCTACACCTTC.

There are a few counts of this clonotype. The V gene is TRBV20-1, the J gene TRBJ2-4; D perhaps matches TRBD2 (6 bases). CDR3 size: 12 residues. The ends were cut back, 3 bases at V and 8 bases at J, with 11 bases in the middle. CDR1 DFQATT and CDR2 SNEGSKA come from the germline V gene (reference sequence). The CDR3 protein is CSAREGLDIQYF. CDR3 DNA: TGCAGTGCTAGGGAGGGGTTGGACATTCAGTACTTC.

The V and J genes are TRBV18 and TRBJ2-1, with no clear D. Trimming shortened V by 0 bases and J by 7 bases, and 4 bases separated the two germline ends. Germline values: CDR1 KGHSH, CDR2 LQKENI. The CDR3 length is 12 residues. Here the CDR3 DNA reads TGTGCCAGCTCACCACCTGCGAATGAGCAGTTCTTC. This encodes CASSPPANEQFF.

To note about this clonotype: A much larger clone is a single base away; this may be a read error. The J gene is TRBJ2-1, the V gene TRBV24-1; D is perhaps TRBD1 (6 bases). Germline CDR1 is KGHDR and CDR2 is SFDVKD. CDR3 length equals 16 residues. For the CDR3, the DNA is TGTGCCACCAGTGAGTCCGGACAGCAAGATTACAATGAGCAGTGCTTC. Protein product: CATSESGQQDYNEQCF.

This clonotype was recorded many times. The chain links TRBV28 to TRBJ2-7; TRBD2 matches 14 bases. Germline V gene data show CDR1 as MDHEN and CDR2 as SYDVKM. There are 15 residues in the CDR3. The V and J ends lost 8 bases and 6 bases, in that order; junction bases with no gene match: 9. The CDR3 DNA reads TGTGCCAGCGGTTCTCCGACTAGCGGGAGGGGCGAGCAGTACTTC. Encoded protein: CASGSPTSGRGEQYF. The full variable domain, in which reference TRBV28 and TRBJ2-7 provide the parts outside the CDR3, is DVKVTQSSRYLVKRTGEKVFLECVQDMDHENMFWYRQDPGLGLRLIYFSYDVKMKEKGDIPEGYSVSREKKERFSLILESASTNQTSMYLCASGSPTSGRGEQYFGPGTRLTVT.

This clonotype appeared many times. V gene TRBV7-8 combines with J gene TRBJ1-6; TRBD1 matches 8 bases. V lost 5 bases, J lost 7 bases, and 10 bases stayed unmatched. The CDR3 extends over 16 amino acids. Germline V CDR1 and CDR2: SGHVS, FQNEAQ. CDR3 DNA: TGTGCCAGCAGCCGTAGACAGGGGATGGGGAATTCACCCCTCCACTTT. Its protein product is CASSRRQGMGNSPLHF.

The V gene is TRBV20-1, the J gene TRBJ2-4, with D tentatively TRBD1 or TRBD2 (5 bases each). The V and J ends lost 0 bases and 1 base respectively, with 10 bases between them. This CDR3 contains 15 residues. Germline CDR1 and CDR2: DFQATT and SNEGSKA (reference sequence). The CDR3 spells CSARDRGAAKNIQYF. The CDR3 nucleotides are TGCAGTGCTAGAGATCGAGGGGCTGCCAAAAACATTCAGTACTTC.

Only a few counts were recorded for this clonotype. CDR3 nucleotide sequence: TGCAGTGCTAAGACCGGGACCGCCATTTACACAGATACGCAGTATTTT. As protein: CSAKTGTAIYTDTQYF. The chain combines TRBV20-1 with TRBJ2-3; tentatively, D is TRBD1 or TRBD2 (5 bases each). CDR3 size: 16 residues. Trimming left V 4 bases short and J 2 bases short, with 19 bases between. Germline values: CDR1 DFQATT, CDR2 SNEGSKA (reference sequence).

This clonotype has ten or more counts. The chain employs TRBV2 and TRBJ2-5; D is possibly TRBD1 (7 bases). In germline, CDR1 is SNHLY, CDR2 FYNNEI. The CDR3 totals 13 residues. V lost 6 bases to trimming and J lost 12 bases, with 20 bases between them. CDR3 nucleotides: TGTGCCAGCAGCGCAGGGGGGTTTGATATGGAGTACTTC. Amino acids: CASSAGGFDMEYF.

This clonotype was observed a handful of times. The chain couples TRBV3-1 to TRBJ1-2; tentative D call: TRBD1 (6 bases). CDR1 and CDR2 from the germline V gene are LGHDT and YNNKEL (reference sequence). The CDR3 is 13 residues long. Between the trimmed V and J ends, which lost 4 bases and 8 bases, there was a span of 14 bases. DNA of the CDR3: TGTGCCAGCAGCCGAAGGGGGGCCGACGGCTACACCTTC. It is translated as CASSRRGADGYTF.

V and J are TRBV14 and TRBJ2-7; 13 nucleotides line up with TRBD2. Germline loops: CDR1 SGHDN, CDR2 FVKESK. V shed 4 bases, J shed 4 bases, and the junction held 10 bases outside the gene matches. This CDR3 is 17 amino acids long. In DNA form, the CDR3 reads TGTGCCAGCAGCCTCGGACTAGCGGGAGAGTGGGGTTACGAGCAGTACTTC. Translated, it gives CASSLGLAGEWGYEQYF.

In its sample, this clonotype was seen many times. The DNA of the CDR3 is TGCAGTGCTAGAGACCTACAGGCGTGGGCCGAGCGGACCCAGTACTTC. This encodes CSARDLQAWAERTQYF. The rearrangement uses TRBV20-1 and TRBJ2-5; the D gene is possibly TRBD1 (5 bases). Germline V gene lookup returns CDR1 DFQATT and CDR2 SNEGSKA (reference sequence). The CDR3 length is 16 residues. V lost 0 bases, J lost 7 bases, and 21 bases lay in between.